These 11 T cell receptor beta chains originate from one sample sequenced in a study of radiation and T cells in renal cell carcinoma. Stated treatment: 15 Gy SBRT to primary tumor, nephrectomy 4 weeks later. The protocol was immunoSEQ multiplex PCR, while the TCRdb copy is restricted to in-frame clones and leaves out a portion. The sample includes about 20,000 clones, 47% of them seen just once. The sample here was tumor tissue, taken from a patient whose treatment included radiotherapy and nephrectomy. The receptors stem from a woman in her forties or fifties with renal cell carcinoma.

This clone has a handful of counts. The chain employs TRBV6-1 and TRBJ1-1; 7 nucleotides align to TRBD1. Germline CDR1 MNHNS, CDR2 SASEGT. After removal of 7 bases from V and 4 bases from J, the junction contained 6 bases not matched to a gene. CDR3 size: 13 residues. CDR3 sequence (DNA): TGTGCCAGCACATGGACAGGTGTCACTGAAGCTTTCTTT. Protein sequence: CASTWTGVTEAFF.

There are a few counts of this clone. The V gene is TRBV7-3, the J gene TRBJ1-6; D not resolved. V was pared by 0 bases and J by 5 bases, with 5 bases between. There are 14 residues in the CDR3. Germline CDR1 and CDR2: SGHTA and FQGTGA. For the CDR3, the DNA is TGTGCCAGCAGCTTAACACGGAATAATTCACCCCTCCACTTT. It is translated as CASSLTRNNSPLHF.

The CDR3 spells CASSGFLEQFF. The CDR3 DNA follows: TGTGCCAGCAGTGGCTTTCTCGAGCAGTTCTTC. V usage is TRBV2 and J usage is TRBJ2-1; D is unresolved. The CDR3 loop spans 11 amino acids. Per germline, CDR1 SNHLY and CDR2 FYNNEI. Trimming removed 4 bases from V and 10 bases from J, with 8 bases in between.

The genes are TRBV11-2 and TRBJ1-1, with unresolved D. The V and J ends lost 3 bases and 11 bases respectively, with 16 bases between them. The CDR3 is 13 amino acids. Germline lookup yields CDR1 SGHAT and CDR2 FQNNGV. The CDR3 here is CASSLSAVNWAFF. In nucleotides, the CDR3 is TGTGCCAGCAGCTTGTCAGCTGTTAATTGGGCTTTCTTT.

The chain joins TRBV13 to TRBJ2-3; D gene uncertain. V gave up 2 bases and J gave up 0 bases, with 15 bases separating them. This CDR3 is built from 17 residues. Germline-derived CDR1 and CDR2 are PRHDT and FYEKMQ (reference sequence). CDR3 protein: CASSLYYPDPSTDTQYF. The CDR3 bases are TGTGCCAGCAGCTTATATTATCCTGACCCTAGCACAGATACGCAGTATTTT.

On this clone: Compared with germline, one end of the junction differs, possibly owing to a read error. The rearrangement links TRBV5-1 to TRBJ1-2; 7 nucleotides agree with TRBD1. Germline V gives CDR1 SGHRS, CDR2 YFSETQ. The CDR3 extends over 14 amino acids. CDR3 in DNA: TGCGCTAGCAGCTTGGTAGGGGACAGTTATGGCTACACCTTC. Its protein product is CASSLVGDSYGYTF.

This sequence joins TRBV7-2 and TRBJ2-7; the match to TRBD1 covers 7 bases. The germline gives CDR1 SGHTA, CDR2 FQGNSA. J lost 0 bases, V lost 5 bases, and 7 bases had no gene match. CDR3 length equals 15 residues. CDR3 nucleotides: TGTGCCAGCAGCACAACCAGACAGGGCTCCTACGAGCAGTACTTC. Its protein product is CASSTTRQGSYEQYF.

The J gene is TRBJ2-7, the V gene TRBV7-2; D ambiguous. The V gene lost 1 base and the J gene lost 3 bases, with 4 bases spanning the gap. Germline CDR1 and CDR2: SGHTA and FQGNSA. CDR3 length: 12 amino acids. The CDR3 DNA follows: TGTGCCAGCAGCTTAGATTACTACGAGCAGTACTTC. Translated: CASSLDYYEQYF.

The chain couples TRBV2 to TRBJ1-6, with 7 bases matching TRBD1. With V trimmed by 6 bases and J by 0 bases, 5 bases remained unmatched. CDR1 SNHLY and CDR2 FYNNEI come from the germline V gene. There are 16 residues in the CDR3. The CDR3 nucleotides read TGTGCCAGCAGAGGGGACAGCAGCTCCTATAATTCACCCCTCCACTTT. Its translation is CASRGDSSSYNSPLHF.

The chain links TRBV5-1 to TRBJ1-4, with D possibly being TRBD1 (5 bases). Germline V lookup: CDR1 SGHRS, CDR2 YFSETQ. The V gene lost 0 bases and the J gene lost 5 bases, with 11 bases spanning the gap. The CDR3 runs to 15 residues. The CDR3 region has the DNA TGCGCCAGCAGCTTGGAAGGGACGACGAATGAAAAACTGTTTTTT. Amino acid sequence: CASSLEGTTNEKLFF.

This clone was counted a few times. The chain's CDR3 is CASSLLEQGHGYTF. The CDR3 DNA is TGTGCCAGCAGTCTCTTAGAACAGGGTCATGGCTACACCTTC. The chain carries TRBV7-9 and TRBJ1-2, with D possibly being TRBD1 (6 bases). This CDR3 region has 14 residues. The ends were cut back, 6 bases at V and 6 bases at J, with 17 bases in the middle. Germline V lookup: CDR1 SEHNR, CDR2 FQNEAQ (reference sequence).